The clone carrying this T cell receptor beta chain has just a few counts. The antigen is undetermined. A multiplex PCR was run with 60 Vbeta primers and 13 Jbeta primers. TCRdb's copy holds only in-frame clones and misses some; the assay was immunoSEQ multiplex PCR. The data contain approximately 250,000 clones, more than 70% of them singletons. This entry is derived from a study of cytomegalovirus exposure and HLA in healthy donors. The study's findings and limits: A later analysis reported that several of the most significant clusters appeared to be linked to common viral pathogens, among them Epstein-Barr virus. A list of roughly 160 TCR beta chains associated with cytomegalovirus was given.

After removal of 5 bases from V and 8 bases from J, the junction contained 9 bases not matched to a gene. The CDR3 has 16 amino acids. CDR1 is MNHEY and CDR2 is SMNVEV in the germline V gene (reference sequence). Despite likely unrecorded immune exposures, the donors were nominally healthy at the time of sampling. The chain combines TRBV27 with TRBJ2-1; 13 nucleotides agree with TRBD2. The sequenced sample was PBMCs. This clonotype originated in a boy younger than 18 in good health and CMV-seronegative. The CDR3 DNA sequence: TGTGCCAGCAGTATCGCGGGACTAGCGGGAAGGGATGAGCAGTTCTTC. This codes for CASSIAGLAGRDEQFF.